This entry is about one T cell receptor beta chain. This sample was included in a study of T-cell reconstitution after alpha-beta-depleted transplantation in children. For TCRbeta, the library was prepared with unique molecular identifiers. TCRdb reprocessed the PCR reads with MiXCR, giving one entry per CDR3 protein. This table holds 800,000 to 1,000,000 distinct CDR3 sequences, about 30% found once. Sequencing used PBMCs, mostly from graft donor cells, obtained 360 days after TCRalphabeta/CD19-depleted stem cell transplant. The receptor comes from a boy under two years old who had a stem cell transplant for SCID, so the T cells may come from the graft donor.

The CDR3 here is CASSVVGPDTQYF. The CDR3 coding sequence is TGTGCCAGCAGCGTAGTTGGTCCAGATACGCAGTATTTT. This chain uses TRBV9 with TRBJ2-3; D unresolved. Germline CDR1 reads SGDLS; CDR2 reads YYNGEE. The CDR3 contains 13 residues. Trimming stripped 0 bases from V and 4 bases from J, with 6 bases between.